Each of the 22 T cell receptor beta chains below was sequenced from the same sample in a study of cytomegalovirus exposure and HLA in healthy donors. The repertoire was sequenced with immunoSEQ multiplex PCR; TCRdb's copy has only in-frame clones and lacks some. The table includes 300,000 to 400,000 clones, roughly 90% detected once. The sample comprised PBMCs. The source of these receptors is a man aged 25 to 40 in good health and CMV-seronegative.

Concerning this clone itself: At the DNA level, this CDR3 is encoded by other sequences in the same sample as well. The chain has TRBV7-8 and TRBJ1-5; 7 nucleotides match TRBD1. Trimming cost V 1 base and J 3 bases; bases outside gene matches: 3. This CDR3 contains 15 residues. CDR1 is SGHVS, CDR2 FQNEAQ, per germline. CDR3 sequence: CASSLGQGVNQPQHF. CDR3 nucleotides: TGTGCCAGCAGCTTAGGTCAGGGGGTCAATCAGCCCCAGCATTTT.

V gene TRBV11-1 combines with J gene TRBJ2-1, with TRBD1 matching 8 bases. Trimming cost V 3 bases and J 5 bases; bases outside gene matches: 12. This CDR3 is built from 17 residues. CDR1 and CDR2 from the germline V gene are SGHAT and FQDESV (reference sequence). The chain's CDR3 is CASSFRGRGQWDNEQFF. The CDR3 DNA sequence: TGTGCCAGCAGCTTTAGAGGCAGGGGGCAATGGGACAATGAGCAGTTCTTC.

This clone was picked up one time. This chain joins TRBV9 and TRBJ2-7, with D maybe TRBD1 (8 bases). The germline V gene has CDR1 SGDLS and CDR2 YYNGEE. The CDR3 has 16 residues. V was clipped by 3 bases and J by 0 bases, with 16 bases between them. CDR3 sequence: CASSDPNRGGSYEQYF. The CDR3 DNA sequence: TGTGCCAGCAGCGACCCCAACAGGGGGGGCTCCTACGAGCAGTACTTC.

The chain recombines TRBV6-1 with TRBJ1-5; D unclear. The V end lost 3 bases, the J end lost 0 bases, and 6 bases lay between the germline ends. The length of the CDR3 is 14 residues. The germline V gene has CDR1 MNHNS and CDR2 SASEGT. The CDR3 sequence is CASSDLYSNQPQHF. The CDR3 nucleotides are TGTGCCAGCAGTGACTTGTATAGCAATCAGCCCCAGCATTTT.

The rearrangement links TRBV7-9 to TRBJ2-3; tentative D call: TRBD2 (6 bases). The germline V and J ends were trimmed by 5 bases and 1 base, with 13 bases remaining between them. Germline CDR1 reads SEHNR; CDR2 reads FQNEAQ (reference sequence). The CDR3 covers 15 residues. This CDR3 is CASSRGTFRTDTQYF. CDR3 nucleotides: TGTGCCAGCAGCAGAGGGACTTTCCGCACAGATACGCAGTATTTT.

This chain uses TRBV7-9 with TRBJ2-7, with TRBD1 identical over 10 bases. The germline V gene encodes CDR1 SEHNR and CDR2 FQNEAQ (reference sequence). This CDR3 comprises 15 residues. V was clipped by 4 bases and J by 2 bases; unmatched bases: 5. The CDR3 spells CASSSPGQGTYEQYF. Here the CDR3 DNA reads TGTGCCAGCAGCTCCCCGGGACAGGGGACCTACGAGCAGTACTTC.

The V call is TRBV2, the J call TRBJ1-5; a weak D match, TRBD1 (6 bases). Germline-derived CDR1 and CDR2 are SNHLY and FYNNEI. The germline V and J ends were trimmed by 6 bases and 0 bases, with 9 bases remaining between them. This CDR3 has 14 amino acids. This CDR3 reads CASRDSTSNQPQHF. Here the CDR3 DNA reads TGTGCCAGCAGGGACAGCACTAGCAATCAGCCCCAGCATTTT.

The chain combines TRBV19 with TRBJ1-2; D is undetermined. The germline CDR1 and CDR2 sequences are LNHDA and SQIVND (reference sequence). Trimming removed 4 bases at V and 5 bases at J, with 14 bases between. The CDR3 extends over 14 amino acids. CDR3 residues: CASSTQRNKYGYTF. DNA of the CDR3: TGTGCCAGTAGTACCCAGAGGAACAAGTATGGCTACACCTTC.

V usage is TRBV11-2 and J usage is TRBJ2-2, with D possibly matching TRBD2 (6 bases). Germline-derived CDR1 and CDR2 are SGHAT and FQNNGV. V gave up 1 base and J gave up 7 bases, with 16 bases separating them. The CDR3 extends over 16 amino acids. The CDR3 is CASSLVGGPQGGELFF. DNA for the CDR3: TGTGCCAGCAGCTTAGTGGGGGGACCCCAAGGCGGGGAGCTGTTTTTT.

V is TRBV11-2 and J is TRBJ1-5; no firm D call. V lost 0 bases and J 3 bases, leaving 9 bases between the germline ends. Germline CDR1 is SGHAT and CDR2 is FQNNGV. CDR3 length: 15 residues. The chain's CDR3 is CASSLEAGPNQPQHF. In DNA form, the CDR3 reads TGTGCCAGCAGCTTAGAGGCAGGTCCCAATCAGCCCCAGCATTTT.

As DNA, the CDR3 is TGCGCCAGCAGCTTGGGTGTGGCCACCGGGGAGACCCAGTACTTC. Its translation: CASSLGVATGETQYF. V and J are TRBV5-1 and TRBJ2-5, with no clear D. This CDR3 spans 15 amino acids. Germline V CDR1 and CDR2: SGHRS, YFSETQ. V was clipped by 0 bases and J by 5 bases, with 14 bases between them.

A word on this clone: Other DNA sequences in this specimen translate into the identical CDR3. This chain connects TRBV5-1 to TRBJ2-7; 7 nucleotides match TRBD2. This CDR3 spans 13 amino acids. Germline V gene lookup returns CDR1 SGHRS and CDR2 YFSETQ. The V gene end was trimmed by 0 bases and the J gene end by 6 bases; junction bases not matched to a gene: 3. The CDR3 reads CASSLVAGGEQYF. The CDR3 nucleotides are TGCGCCAGCAGCTTGGTAGCGGGCGGCGAGCAGTACTTC.

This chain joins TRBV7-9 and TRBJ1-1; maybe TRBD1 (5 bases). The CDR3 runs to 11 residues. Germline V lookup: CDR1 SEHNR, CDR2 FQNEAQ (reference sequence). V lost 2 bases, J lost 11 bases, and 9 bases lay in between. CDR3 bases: TGTGCCAGCAGCTTAAGCCGGGGGGCTTTCTTT. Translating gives CASSLSRGAFF.

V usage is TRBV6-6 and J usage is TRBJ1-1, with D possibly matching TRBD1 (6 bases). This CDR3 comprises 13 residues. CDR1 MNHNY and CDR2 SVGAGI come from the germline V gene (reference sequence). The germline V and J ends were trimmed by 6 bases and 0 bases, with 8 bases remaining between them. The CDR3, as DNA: TGTGCCAGCAGGCCAGGGGTGAACACTGAAGCTTTCTTT. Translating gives CASRPGVNTEAFF.

CDR3 protein: CASSITGSAGELFF. The CDR3 DNA is TGTGCCAGTAGTATAACAGGATCGGCCGGGGAGCTGTTTTTT. V is TRBV19 and J is TRBJ2-2, with a weak D call TRBD1 (5 bases). Trimming removed 2 bases at V and 6 bases at J, with 10 bases between. From germline, CDR1 is LNHDA and CDR2 SQIVND (reference sequence). The CDR3 runs 14 residues.

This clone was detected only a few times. The CDR3 DNA sequence: TGTGCCAGCAGTCGACCCACGGGGGGCTACACCTTC. Translated: CASSRPTGGYTF. The chain combines TRBV7-9 with TRBJ1-2; D unresolved. The V gene lost 6 bases and the J gene lost 8 bases, with 13 bases spanning the gap. The CDR3 spans 12 residues. Germline V gene data show CDR1 as SEHNR and CDR2 as FQNEAQ (reference sequence).

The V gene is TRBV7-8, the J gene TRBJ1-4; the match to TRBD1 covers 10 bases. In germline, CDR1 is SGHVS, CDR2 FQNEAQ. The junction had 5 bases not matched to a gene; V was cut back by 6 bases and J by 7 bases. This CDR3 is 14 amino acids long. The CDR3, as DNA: TGTGCCAGCAGGCCCGGGACAGGGGCTGAAAAACTGTTTTTT. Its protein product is CASRPGTGAEKLFF.

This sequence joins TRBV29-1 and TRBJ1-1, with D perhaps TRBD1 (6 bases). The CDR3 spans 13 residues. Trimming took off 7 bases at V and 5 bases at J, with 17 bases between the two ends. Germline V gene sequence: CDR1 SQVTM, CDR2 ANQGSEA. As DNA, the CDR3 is TGCAGCGCCAGAGGGGGTGATCGGACTGAAGCTTTCTTT. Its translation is CSARGGDRTEAFF.

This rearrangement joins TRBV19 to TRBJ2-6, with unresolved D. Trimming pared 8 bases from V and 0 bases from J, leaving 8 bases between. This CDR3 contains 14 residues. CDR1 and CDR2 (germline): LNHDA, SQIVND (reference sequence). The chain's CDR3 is CASSYFSGANVLTF. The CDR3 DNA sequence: TGTGCCAGTTCCTATTTCTCTGGGGCCAACGTCCTGACTTTC.

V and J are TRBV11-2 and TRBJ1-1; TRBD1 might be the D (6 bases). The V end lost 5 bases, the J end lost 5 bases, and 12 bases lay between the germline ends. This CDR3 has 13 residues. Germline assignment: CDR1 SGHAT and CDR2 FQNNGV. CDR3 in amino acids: CASSDRQGTEAFF. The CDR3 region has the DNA TGTGCCAGCAGCGATAGGCAGGGGACTGAAGCTTTCTTT.

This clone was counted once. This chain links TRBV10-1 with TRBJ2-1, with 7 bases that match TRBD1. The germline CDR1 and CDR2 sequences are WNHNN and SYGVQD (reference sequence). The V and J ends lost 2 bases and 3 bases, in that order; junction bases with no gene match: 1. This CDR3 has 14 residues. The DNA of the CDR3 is TGCGCCAGCAGTGAGGGACAGGACTACAATGAGCAGTTCTTC. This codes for CASSEGQDYNEQFF.

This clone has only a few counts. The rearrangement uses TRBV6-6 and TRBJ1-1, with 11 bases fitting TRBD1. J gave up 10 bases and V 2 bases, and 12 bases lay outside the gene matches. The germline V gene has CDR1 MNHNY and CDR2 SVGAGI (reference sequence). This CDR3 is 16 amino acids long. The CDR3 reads CASSYRNRDRGVGAFF. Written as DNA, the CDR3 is TGTGCCAGCAGTTACCGAAACCGGGACAGGGGGGTGGGAGCTTTCTTT.